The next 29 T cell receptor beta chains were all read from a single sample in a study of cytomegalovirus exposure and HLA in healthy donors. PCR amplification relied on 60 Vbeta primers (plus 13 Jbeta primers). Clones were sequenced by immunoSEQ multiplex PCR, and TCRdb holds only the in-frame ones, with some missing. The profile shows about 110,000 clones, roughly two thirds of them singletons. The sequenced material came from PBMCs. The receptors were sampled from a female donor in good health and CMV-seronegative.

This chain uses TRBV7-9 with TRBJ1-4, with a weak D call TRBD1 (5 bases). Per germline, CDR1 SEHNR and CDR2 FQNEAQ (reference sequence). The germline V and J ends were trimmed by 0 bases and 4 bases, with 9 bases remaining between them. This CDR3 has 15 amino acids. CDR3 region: CASSLALGGNEKLFF. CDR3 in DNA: TGTGCCAGCAGCTTAGCCTTGGGGGGTAATGAAAAACTGTTTTTT.

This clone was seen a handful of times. The CDR3 is CASSLPGVLNTEAFF. Written as DNA, the CDR3 is TGCGCCAGCAGCCTACCGGGGGTTTTGAACACTGAAGCTTTCTTT. The chain combines TRBV4-1 with TRBJ1-1; tentatively, D is TRBD1 (5 bases). This CDR3 contains 15 residues. Germline V gene sequence: CDR1 MGHRA, CDR2 YSYEKL. Between the trimmed V and J ends, which lost 4 bases and 0 bases, there was a span of 12 bases.

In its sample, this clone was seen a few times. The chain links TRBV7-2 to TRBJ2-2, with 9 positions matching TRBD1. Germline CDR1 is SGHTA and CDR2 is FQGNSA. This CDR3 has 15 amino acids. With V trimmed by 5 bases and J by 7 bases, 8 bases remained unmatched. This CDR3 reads CASSPGTGLGGELFF. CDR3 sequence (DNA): TGTGCCAGCAGCCCCGGGACAGGGCTGGGCGGGGAGCTGTTTTTT.

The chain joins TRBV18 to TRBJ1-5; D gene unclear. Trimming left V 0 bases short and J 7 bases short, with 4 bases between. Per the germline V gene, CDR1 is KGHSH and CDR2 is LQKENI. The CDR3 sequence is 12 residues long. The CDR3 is CASSPPGQPQHF. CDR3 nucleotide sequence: TGTGCCAGCTCACCACCGGGCCAGCCCCAGCATTTT.

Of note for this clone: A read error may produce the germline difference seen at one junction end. The CDR3 nucleotides read TGTGCCAGCAGCTCACCGGGACTAGCGTACGAGCGGTACTTC. As protein: CASSSPGLAYERYF. The genes are TRBV7-9 and TRBJ2-7; TRBD2 aligns across 10 bases. The CDR3 is 14 residues long. The germline V gene encodes CDR1 SEHNR and CDR2 FQNEAQ (reference sequence).

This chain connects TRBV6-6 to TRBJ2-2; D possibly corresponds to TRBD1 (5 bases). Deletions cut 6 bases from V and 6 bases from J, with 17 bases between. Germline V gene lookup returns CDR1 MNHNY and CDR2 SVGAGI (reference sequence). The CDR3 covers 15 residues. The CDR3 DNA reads TGTGCCAGCAGAGCCGACGCCAAGGGGCCCGGGGAGCTGTTTTTT. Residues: CASRADAKGPGELFF.

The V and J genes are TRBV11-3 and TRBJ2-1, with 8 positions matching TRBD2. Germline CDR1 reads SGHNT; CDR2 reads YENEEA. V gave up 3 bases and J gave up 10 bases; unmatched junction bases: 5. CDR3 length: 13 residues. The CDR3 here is CASSFGIAGEQFF. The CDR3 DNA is TGTGCCAGCAGCTTTGGAATAGCGGGAGAGCAGTTCTTC.

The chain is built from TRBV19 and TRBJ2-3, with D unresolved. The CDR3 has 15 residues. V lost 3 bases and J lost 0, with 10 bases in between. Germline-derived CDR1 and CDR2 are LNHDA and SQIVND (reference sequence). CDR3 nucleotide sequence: TGTGCCAGTAGTATGGCGGTACACAGCACAGATACGCAGTATTTT. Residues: CASSMAVHSTDTQYF.

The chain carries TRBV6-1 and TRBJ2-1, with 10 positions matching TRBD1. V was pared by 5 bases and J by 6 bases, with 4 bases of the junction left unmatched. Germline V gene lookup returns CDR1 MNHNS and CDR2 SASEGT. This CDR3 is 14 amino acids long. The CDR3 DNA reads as TGTGCCAGCAGTCCCCGGACAGGGGGCAATGAGCAGTTCTTC. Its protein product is CASSPRTGGNEQFF.

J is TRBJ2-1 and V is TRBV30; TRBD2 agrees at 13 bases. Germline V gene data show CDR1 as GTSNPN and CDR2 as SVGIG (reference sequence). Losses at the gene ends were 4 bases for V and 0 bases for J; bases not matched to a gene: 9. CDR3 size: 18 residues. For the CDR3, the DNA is TGTGCCTGGAACCCGGGACTAGCGGGATTTAGCTCCTACAATGAGCAGTTCTTC. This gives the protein CAWNPGLAGFSSYNEQFF.

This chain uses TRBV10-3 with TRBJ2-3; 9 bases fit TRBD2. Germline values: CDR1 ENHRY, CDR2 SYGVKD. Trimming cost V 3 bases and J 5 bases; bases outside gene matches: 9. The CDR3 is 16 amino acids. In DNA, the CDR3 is TGTGCCATCAGTGAAAGGGCGGGAGGGCTTCAAGATACGCAGTATTTT. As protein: CAISERAGGLQDTQYF.

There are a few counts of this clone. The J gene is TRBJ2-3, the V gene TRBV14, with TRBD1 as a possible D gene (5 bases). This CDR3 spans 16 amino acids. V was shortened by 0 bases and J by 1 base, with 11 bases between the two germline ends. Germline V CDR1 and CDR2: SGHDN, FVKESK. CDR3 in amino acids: CASSQEVGRGTDTQYF. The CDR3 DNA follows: TGTGCCAGCAGCCAAGAAGTGGGCAGGGGCACAGATACGCAGTATTTT.

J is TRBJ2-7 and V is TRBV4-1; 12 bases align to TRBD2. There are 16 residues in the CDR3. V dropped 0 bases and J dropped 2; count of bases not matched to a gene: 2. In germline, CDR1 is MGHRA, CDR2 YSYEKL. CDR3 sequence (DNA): TGCGCCAGCAGCCAAGAGCTAGCGGGAGGGACCTACGAGCAGTACTTC. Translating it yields CASSQELAGGTYEQYF.

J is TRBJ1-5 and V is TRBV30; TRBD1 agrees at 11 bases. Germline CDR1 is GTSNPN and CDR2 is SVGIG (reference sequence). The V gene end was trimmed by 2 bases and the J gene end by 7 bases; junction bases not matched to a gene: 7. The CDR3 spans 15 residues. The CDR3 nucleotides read TGTGCCTGGAGTACCCTAGGGACAGGGGGACAGCCCCAGCATTTT. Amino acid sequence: CAWSTLGTGGQPQHF.

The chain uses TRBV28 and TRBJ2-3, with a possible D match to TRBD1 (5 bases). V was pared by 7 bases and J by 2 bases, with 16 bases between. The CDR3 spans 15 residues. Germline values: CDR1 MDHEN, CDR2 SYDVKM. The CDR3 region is CASMGQPPLTDTQYF. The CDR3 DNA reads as TGTGCCAGCATGGGGCAGCCCCCACTCACAGATACGCAGTATTTT.

The CDR3, as DNA: TGTGCCAGCAGCCACGGGACAGGGGACGAGCAGTTCTTC. This sequence encodes CASSHGTGDEQFF. This chain uses TRBV27 with TRBJ2-1; 10 bases align to TRBD1. The germline V gene encodes CDR1 MNHEY and CDR2 SMNVEV (reference sequence). V lost 6 bases and J lost 10; bases outside the gene matches: 6. The CDR3 spans 13 residues.

The CDR3 reads CASSRLGQLTQYF. In DNA, the CDR3 is TGCGCCAGCAGCCGATTGGGACAGCTCACGCAGTATTTT. The chain carries TRBV4-3 and TRBJ2-3, with 7 nucleotides matching TRBD1. Germline V lookup: CDR1 LGHNA, CDR2 YSLEER. V trimming: 4 bases; J trimming: 9 bases; junction bases outside the gene matches: 7. The CDR3 is 13 residues long.

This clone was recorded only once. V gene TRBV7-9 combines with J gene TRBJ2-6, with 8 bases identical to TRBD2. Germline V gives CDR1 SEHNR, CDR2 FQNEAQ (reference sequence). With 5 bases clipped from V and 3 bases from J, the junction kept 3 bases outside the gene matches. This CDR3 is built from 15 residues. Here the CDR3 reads CASSRGGVGANVLTF. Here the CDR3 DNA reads TGTGCCAGCAGCCGGGGGGGAGTTGGGGCCAACGTCCTGACTTTC. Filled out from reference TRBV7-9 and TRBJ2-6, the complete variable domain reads DTGVSQNPRHKITKRGQNVTFRCDPISEHNRLYWYRQTLGQGPEFLTYFQNEAQLEKSRLLSDRFSAERPKGSFSTLEIQRTEQGDSAMYLCASSRGGVGANVLTFGAGSRLTVL.

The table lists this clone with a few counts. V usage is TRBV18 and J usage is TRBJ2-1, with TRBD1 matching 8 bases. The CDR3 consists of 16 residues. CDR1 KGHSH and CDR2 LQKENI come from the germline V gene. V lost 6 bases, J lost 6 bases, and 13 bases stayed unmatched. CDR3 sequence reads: CASSMTRDRRSNEQFF. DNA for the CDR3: TGTGCCAGCTCCATGACCCGGGACAGGAGAAGCAATGAGCAGTTCTTC.

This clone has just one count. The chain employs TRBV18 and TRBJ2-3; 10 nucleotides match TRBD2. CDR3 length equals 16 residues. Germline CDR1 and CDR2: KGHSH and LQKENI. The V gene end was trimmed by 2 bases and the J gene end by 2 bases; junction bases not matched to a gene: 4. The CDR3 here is CASSPTLAGDTDTQYF. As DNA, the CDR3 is TGTGCCAGCTCACCAACCCTAGCGGGAGACACAGATACGCAGTATTTT.

The CDR3 is CASSSSGAEETQYF. The CDR3 DNA follows: TGCGCCAGCAGTTCCAGCGGGGCGGAAGAGACCCAGTACTTC. The V call is TRBV5-1, the J call TRBJ2-5; TRBD2 aligns across 7 bases. V lost 5 bases to trimming and J lost 3 bases; unmatched junction nucleotides: 7. Germline loops: CDR1 SGHRS, CDR2 YFSETQ. The CDR3 totals 14 residues.

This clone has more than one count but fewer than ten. The CDR3 DNA reads TGTGCCAGTAGTACCGGGGACAGGGGAAACTATGGCTACACCTTC. Amino acids: CASSTGDRGNYGYTF. The chain couples TRBV19 to TRBJ1-2; TRBD1 agrees at 10 bases. CDR1 LNHDA and CDR2 SQIVND come from the germline V gene (reference sequence). The CDR3 contains 15 residues. The junction had 4 bases not matched to a gene; V was cut back by 4 bases and J by 2 bases.

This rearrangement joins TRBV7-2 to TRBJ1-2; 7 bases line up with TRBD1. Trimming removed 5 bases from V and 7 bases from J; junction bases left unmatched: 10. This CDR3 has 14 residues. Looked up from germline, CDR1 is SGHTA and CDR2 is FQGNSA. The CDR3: CASSPRQGSPGYTF. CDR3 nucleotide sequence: TGTGCCAGCAGCCCCCGACAGGGAAGTCCTGGCTACACCTTC.

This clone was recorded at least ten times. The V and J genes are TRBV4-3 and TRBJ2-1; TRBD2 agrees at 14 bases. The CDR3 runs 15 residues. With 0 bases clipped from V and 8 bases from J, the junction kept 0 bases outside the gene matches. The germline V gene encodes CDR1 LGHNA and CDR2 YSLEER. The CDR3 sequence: CASSQEGLAGDEQFF. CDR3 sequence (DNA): TGCGCCAGCAGCCAAGAGGGACTAGCGGGGGATGAGCAGTTCTTC.

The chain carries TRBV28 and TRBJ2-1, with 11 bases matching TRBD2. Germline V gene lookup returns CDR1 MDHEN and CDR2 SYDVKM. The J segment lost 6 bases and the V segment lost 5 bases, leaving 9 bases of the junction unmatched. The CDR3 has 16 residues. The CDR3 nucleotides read TGTGCCAGCAGTACCCCCTCCGGGACTAGCGGCAATGAGCAGTTCTTC. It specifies CASSTPSGTSGNEQFF.

CDR3 loop: CASSQGIGGSTYEQYF. CDR3 sequence (DNA): TGCGCCAGCAGCCAGGGTATCGGCGGGAGCACCTACGAGCAGTACTTC. V gene TRBV4-1 combines with J gene TRBJ2-7, with 7 bases fitting TRBD2. CDR1 MGHRA and CDR2 YSYEKL come from the germline V gene. Losses at the gene ends were 3 bases for V and 2 bases for J; bases not matched to a gene: 10. The CDR3 loop spans 16 amino acids.

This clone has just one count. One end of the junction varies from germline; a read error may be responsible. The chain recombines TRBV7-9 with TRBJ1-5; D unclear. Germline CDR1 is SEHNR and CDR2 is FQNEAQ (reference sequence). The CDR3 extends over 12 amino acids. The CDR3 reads CSSRHENQPQHF. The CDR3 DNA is TGTTCCAGCAGACACGAAAATCAGCCCCAGCATTTT.

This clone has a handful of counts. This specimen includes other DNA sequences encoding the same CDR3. The CDR3 sequence is CAWSVKGASYEQYF. The CDR3 DNA reads TGTGCCTGGAGTGTGAAAGGGGCTTCCTACGAGCAGTACTTC. This chain uses TRBV30 with TRBJ2-7; weak D call: TRBD1 (5 bases). This CDR3 spans 14 amino acids. Deletions cut 0 bases from V and 1 base from J, with 10 bases between. From germline, CDR1 is GTSNPN and CDR2 SVGIG (reference sequence).

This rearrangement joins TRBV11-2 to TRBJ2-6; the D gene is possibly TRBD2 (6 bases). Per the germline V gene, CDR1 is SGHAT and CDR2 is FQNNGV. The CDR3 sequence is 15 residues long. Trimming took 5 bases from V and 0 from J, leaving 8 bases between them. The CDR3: CASSVSGSGANVLTF. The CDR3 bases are TGTGCCAGCAGCGTTAGCGGCTCTGGGGCCAACGTCCTGACTTTC.